What follows is one T cell receptor (beta chain) and its context. The germline CDR1 and CDR2 sequences are SGHVS and FQNEAQ. The CDR3 sequence is 13 residues long. V gave up 5 bases and J gave up 7 bases, with 9 bases separating them. Data came from immunoSEQ multiplex PCR; TCRdb stores just in-frame clones and leaves some out. The sample shows 10,000 or so clones, around 77% of them seen only once. This sample was included in a study of tumor-infiltrating lymphocytes in localized non-small cell lung cancer. This TCR came from a human donor with non-small cell lung cancer. This sequence joins TRBV7-8 and TRBJ1-6; D not resolved. The material sequenced was uninvolved lung tissue not adjacent to the tumor. The CDR3: CASSQYSNSPLHF. The CDR3 coding sequence is TGTGCCAGCAGCCAATACAGCAATTCACCCCTCCACTTT. The full variable domain, in which reference TRBV7-8 and TRBJ1-6 provide the parts outside the CDR3, is GAGVSQSPRYKVAKRGQDVALRCDPISGHVSLFWYQQALGQGPEFLTYFQNEAQLDKSGLPSDRFFAERPEGSVSTLKIQRTQQEDSAVYLCASSQYSNSPLHFGNGTRLTVT.